Each of the 21 T cell receptor beta chains below was sequenced from the same sample in a study of shared clonotypes between healthy human individuals. Naive CD8 cells were CD45RO-negative, positively selected for CCR7, excluding terminally differentiated effector memory CD45RA+ cells. TCRdb's copy holds only in-frame clones and misses some; the assay was immunoSEQ multiplex PCR. Found here are around 600,000 clones, around 95% of them singletons; the top ten hold 0.095% to 0.14%. Specimen: naive CD8+ T cells sorted from blood. These TCRs come from a woman aged 25 to 39 in good health.

The chain employs TRBV7-9 and TRBJ2-5, with 9 positions matching TRBD1. This CDR3 has 15 residues. The germline gives CDR1 SEHNR, CDR2 FQNEAQ (reference sequence). The V gene end was trimmed by 1 base and the J gene end by 5 bases; junction bases not matched to a gene: 5. CDR3 sequence reads: CASSLGGQGSETQYF. The CDR3, as DNA: TGTGCCAGCAGCTTAGGTGGACAGGGGAGTGAGACCCAGTACTTC.

This rearrangement joins TRBV5-5 to TRBJ2-7; 7 nucleotides line up with TRBD1. The CDR3 sequence is 19 residues long. Per germline, CDR1 SGHKS and CDR2 YYEKEE (reference sequence). V trimming: 0 bases; J trimming: 3 bases; junction bases outside the gene matches: 18. The CDR3: CASSLVPWAIATGNYEQYF. The DNA for the CDR3 is TGTGCCAGCAGCTTGGTTCCCTGGGCTATCGCGACAGGGAACTACGAGCAGTACTTC.

This clone occurred once. The gene calls are TRBV6-6 and TRBJ2-5; TRBD2 aligns across 7 bases. Matching the DNA end better, TRBJ2-7 makes the J call doubtful. Germline values: CDR1 MNHNY, CDR2 SVGAGI (reference sequence). This CDR3 spans 13 amino acids. CDR3: CASIGSGSYEQYF. The CDR3 nucleotides are TGTGCCAGCATTGGTAGCGGGTCCTACGAGCAGTACTTC.

J is TRBJ2-7 and V is TRBV13; D might be TRBD1 (5 bases). The CDR3 has 15 amino acids. Trimming took off 5 bases at V and 4 bases at J, with 18 bases between the two ends. Germline CDR1 reads PRHDT; CDR2 reads FYEKMQ (reference sequence). CDR3 nucleotide sequence: TGTGCCAGCAGCCCCTCGCGCCAGGGTGTTTACGAGCAGTACTTC. Its translation: CASSPSRQGVYEQYF.

The chain employs TRBV27 and TRBJ2-1, with 8 nucleotides matching TRBD2. The CDR3 is 16 residues long. The V and J ends lost 5 bases and 8 bases, in that order; junction bases with no gene match: 14. CDR1 MNHEY and CDR2 SMNVEV come from the germline V gene (reference sequence). CDR3 nucleotide sequence: TGTGCCAGCAGTCCCCCGAGGAAGCGGGAGATGGATGAGCAGTTCTTC. This encodes CASSPPRKREMDEQFF.

The chain recombines TRBV7-6 with TRBJ2-1; D may be TRBD1 (6 bases). The CDR3 loop spans 14 amino acids. The germline gives CDR1 SGHVS, CDR2 FNYEAQ. Between the trimmed V and J ends, which lost 0 bases and 12 bases, there was a span of 15 bases. CDR3 in amino acids: CASSLALMGRGQFF. The CDR3 DNA reads TGTGCCAGCAGCTTAGCTTTGATGGGCAGGGGGCAGTTCTTC.

Comments on this clone: Other nucleotide sequences from this sample produce the same CDR3. The chain combines TRBV28 with TRBJ2-7, with D hard to call. V lost 3 bases and J 7 bases, leaving 4 bases between the germline ends. From germline, CDR1 is MDHEN and CDR2 SYDVKM. The CDR3 covers 10 residues. For the CDR3, the DNA is TGTGCCAGCAGTTTTCGGGAGCAGTACTTC. This gives the protein CASSFREQYF.

This clone showed up just a few times. The rearrangement links TRBV2 to TRBJ2-7; no clear D gene. Germline CDR1 is SNHLY and CDR2 is FYNNEI. CDR3 length: 10 residues. The V end lost 8 bases, the J end lost 5 bases, and 7 bases lay between the germline ends. The CDR3 loop is CASRRDEQYF. DNA for the CDR3: TGTGCCAGCCGTAGGGACGAGCAGTACTTC.

The DNA of the CDR3 is TGTGCCAGCAGTGATGTCGGCTCTACGGCCGGGCAGTACTTC. It specifies CASSDVGSTAGQYF. This chain links TRBV2 with TRBJ2-7; D gene ambiguous. This CDR3 has 14 residues. Germline assignment: CDR1 SNHLY and CDR2 FYNNEI. V dropped 3 bases and J dropped 9 bases, with 18 bases sitting between them.

This chain uses TRBV28 with TRBJ2-7, with D possibly TRBD2 on 6 matching bases. The CDR3 extends over 13 amino acids. Deletions cut 6 bases from V and 3 bases from J, with 12 bases between. CDR1 is MDHEN and CDR2 is SYDVKM in the germline V gene. CDR3 nucleotides: TGTGCCAGCAGCCGGGACTCTTACTACGAGCAGTACTTC. It codes for CASSRDSYYEQYF.

The chain links TRBV9 to TRBJ2-5; 9 bases map to TRBD2. The end of the DNA is better explained by TRBJ2-7, so the J call may be wrong. In germline, CDR1 is SGDLS, CDR2 YYNGEE. The CDR3 totals 15 residues. The CDR3 coding sequence is TGTGCCAGCAGCGTAGCTAGCGGGATGACCTACGAGCAGTACTTC. Protein: CASSVASGMTYEQYF.

This clone was seen a single time. This sequence joins TRBV6-1 and TRBJ2-7, with a possible D match to TRBD1 (5 bases). The ends were cut back, 0 bases at V and 6 bases at J, with 18 bases in the middle. Germline CDR1 and CDR2: MNHNS and SASEGT. The CDR3 is 16 amino acids. The CDR3 spells CASSEALGLGRGEQYF. CDR3 nucleotides: TGTGCCAGCAGTGAAGCGTTGGGGCTAGGTCGTGGCGAGCAGTACTTC.

This chain connects TRBV7-3 to TRBJ2-7; 9 bases align to TRBD2. V shed 5 bases, J shed 5 bases, and the junction held 10 bases outside the gene matches. Germline values: CDR1 SGHTA, CDR2 FQGTGA. CDR3 length: 15 amino acids. CDR3 nucleotides: TGTGCCAGCAGCCTCAGCGGACTAGCGCAGGACGAGCAGTACTTC. Its translation is CASSLSGLAQDEQYF.

This clone showed up just once. In nucleotides, the CDR3 is TGTGCCAGCAGCTTCCGCGGGAGGTCGACCTACGAGCAGTACTTC. It encodes CASSFRGRSTYEQYF. The chain recombines TRBV7-8 with TRBJ2-7; 8 bases match TRBD2. Germline assignment: CDR1 SGHVS and CDR2 FQNEAQ. The CDR3 extends over 15 amino acids. Losses at the gene ends were 3 bases for V and 2 bases for J; bases not matched to a gene: 6.

The CDR3: CASRAGGFYTF. CDR3 coding DNA: TGTGCCAGCAGGGCAGGGGGGTTCTACACCTTC. The V and J genes are TRBV6-1 and TRBJ1-2, with 7 nucleotides matching TRBD1. Per germline, CDR1 MNHNS and CDR2 SASEGT. Losses at the gene ends were 6 bases for V and 10 bases for J; bases not matched to a gene: 5. The length of the CDR3 is 11 residues.

V is TRBV27 and J is TRBJ2-3, with D unclear. V lost 5 bases and J lost 5, with 11 bases in between. The CDR3 loop spans 13 amino acids. The germline CDR1 and CDR2 sequences are MNHEY and SMNVEV (reference sequence). This chain's CDR3 is CASSPFVLDTQYF. The CDR3 region has the DNA TGTGCCAGCAGTCCCTTTGTTCTAGATACGCAGTATTTT.

Notes on this clone: A read error may account for a junction end that differs from germline. The rearrangement joins TRBV6-1 to TRBJ1-5, with TRBD1 as a possible D gene (6 bases). The CDR3 covers 16 residues. Germline CDR1 reads MNHNS; CDR2 reads SASEGT. The CDR3 sequence is CASSEGGVNSNQPQHF. In DNA form, the CDR3 reads TGTGCCAGCAGCGAAGGGGGGGTCAATAGCAATCAGCCCCAGCATTTT.

The rearrangement links TRBV30 to TRBJ2-1; a possible D gene is TRBD1 (5 bases). Trimming removed 0 bases from V and 4 bases from J, with 16 bases in between. The CDR3 consists of 16 residues. The germline V gene has CDR1 GTSNPN and CDR2 SVGIG (reference sequence). The CDR3 DNA is TGTGCCTGGAGTGTACCCCACCCGGCAGGGTACAATGAGCAGTTCTTC. Translating it yields CAWSVPHPAGYNEQFF.

This clone was detected once. This chain uses TRBV27 with TRBJ2-2, with TRBD2 matching over 7 bases. The germline gives CDR1 MNHEY, CDR2 SMNVEV (reference sequence). This CDR3 is built from 15 residues. With 2 bases clipped from V and 4 bases from J, the junction kept 4 bases outside the gene matches. The CDR3 here is CASSLSSGPTGELFF. The CDR3 DNA is TGTGCCAGCAGTTTAAGTAGCGGGCCCACCGGGGAGCTGTTTTTT.

V is TRBV7-6 and J is TRBJ2-7, with a weak D call TRBD2 (6 bases). V shed 1 base and J shed 1 base, with 14 bases lying between them. The CDR3 is 16 amino acids. Germline V CDR1 and CDR2: SGHVS, FNYEAQ. CDR3 in amino acids: CASSLEVAGRSYEQYF. Here the CDR3 DNA reads TGTGCCAGCAGCTTAGAGGTGGCGGGAAGATCCTACGAGCAGTACTTC. The variable domain in full, with the rest retrieved from reference TRBV7-6 and TRBJ2-7, is GAGVSQSPRYKVTKRGQDVALRCDPISGHVSLYWYRQALGQGPEFLTYFNYEAQQDKSGLPNDRFSAERPEGSISTLTIQRTEQRDSAMYRCASSLEVAGRSYEQYFGPGTRLTVT.

The V call is TRBV5-5, the J call TRBJ2-7, with 7 bases matching TRBD1. V trimming: 3 bases; J trimming: 2 bases; junction bases outside the gene matches: 5. This CDR3 has 14 residues. The germline V gene has CDR1 SGHKS and CDR2 YYEKEE (reference sequence). The DNA of the CDR3 is TGTGCCAGCAGCTCTCCGGGACAGCCCTACGAGCAGTACTTC. Translated: CASSSPGQPYEQYF.